This T cell receptor beta chain comes out of a study of OX40 agonist ivuxolimab in advanced cancers. Regarding the complete study: Ivuxolimab was a fully human IgG2 agonistic monoclonal antibody targeting the costimulatory receptor OX40 (CD134). Patients were allowed to have had prior anti-PD-1, anti-PD-L1 or anti-CTLA-4 therapy, and around 43% of the dose-escalation patients had been treated with checkpoint inhibitors. Among the approximately 50 dose-escalation patients, roughly 20 had hepatocellular carcinoma, about 15 melanoma, 9 renal cell carcinoma and 9 head and neck cancer. Partial responses occurred in three dose-escalation patients, of whom one had hepatocellular carcinoma and two had cutaneous melanoma. Intravenous ivuxolimab was administered to patients every 2 weeks at six dose levels: 0.01, 0.1, 0.3, 1.5, 3 and 10 mg/kg. The point of sequencing TCRbeta in the periphery was to test whether ivuxolimab changed TCR sequence diversity and drove clonal T-cell expansion. A male proportion of roughly 80% and a mean age of approximately 55 years, ranging from roughly 23 to 85, were recorded for the dose-escalation cohort. The paper covers the monotherapy dose-escalation part of the phase I ivuxolimab trial, which included N ≈ 50 patients.

The CDR3 runs 15 residues from the cysteine to the phenylalanine. Just the 45-base CDR3 DNA is kept, in frame starting at base 1. The germline V gene (reference sequence) specifies MNHEY as CDR1 and SMNVEV as CDR2. The junction shows trimming of 5 bases on V and 6 bases on J, and the gene matches do not reach 10 bases of it. Points the paper makes about the study in general: At doses of 0.1 to 3.0 mg/kg, clonal expansion of both CD4+ and CD8+ T cells in blood was seen between baseline and week 6. In partial responders in the 0.1-3.0 mg/kg groups, normalized peripheral clonal expansion was found to be among the lowest, especially among CD8+ T cells. Low levels of normalized T-cell clonal expansion were also seen in some patients who did not respond. After ivuxolimab, expanded clones were on average more numerous among CD8+ T cells than among CD4+ T cells. Antigen specificity was not determined for the clonally expanded peripheral T cells.

In regard to this clone: Its antigen is still unknown. No quality values exist for individual bases; no much larger clone is one base distant.

The trial excluded patients who had a history of autoimmune disease or who were on systemic immunosuppression. Peripheral blood for TCR sequencing was collected from all dose cohorts at baseline, on cycle 4 day 1, and on cycle 7 day 1. Samples came from an open-label, multicenter, first-in-human phase I dose-escalation trial of ivuxolimab. Adults with locally advanced or metastatic head and neck squamous cell, hepatocellular, melanoma or renal cell carcinoma were enrolled in the trial. Before TCR sequencing, CD4+ and CD8+ T cells were separately sorted from peripheral blood. To sequence the TCRbeta CDR3 region, genomic DNA was isolated from the sorted cells. The immunoSEQ Assay was used for sequencing of TCRbeta CDR3 regions. TCRdb re-hosts the immuneACCESS table, in-frame sequences only. Its copies lack some clones; in the studies checked, an unresolved V gene accounts for under half of them, and the cause for the rest is not known. Across this sample there are around 97,000 clones, with around 80% seen only once. Approximately 5% of the sample is taken by the ten largest.

Recombination joined TRBV27 with TRBJ1-2; 9 central nucleotides agree with TRBD1. This sequence was found in an adult with an advanced solid tumor such as melanoma, head and neck, liver or kidney cancer. Sample: CD4+ or CD8+ T cells sorted from blood, taken in a trial of the OX40 agonist ivuxolimab. The CDR3 in this case is CASSQSQGAVNGYTF. The base sequence is TGTGCCAGCAGTCAATCACAGGGGGCAGTGAATGGCTACACCTTC.